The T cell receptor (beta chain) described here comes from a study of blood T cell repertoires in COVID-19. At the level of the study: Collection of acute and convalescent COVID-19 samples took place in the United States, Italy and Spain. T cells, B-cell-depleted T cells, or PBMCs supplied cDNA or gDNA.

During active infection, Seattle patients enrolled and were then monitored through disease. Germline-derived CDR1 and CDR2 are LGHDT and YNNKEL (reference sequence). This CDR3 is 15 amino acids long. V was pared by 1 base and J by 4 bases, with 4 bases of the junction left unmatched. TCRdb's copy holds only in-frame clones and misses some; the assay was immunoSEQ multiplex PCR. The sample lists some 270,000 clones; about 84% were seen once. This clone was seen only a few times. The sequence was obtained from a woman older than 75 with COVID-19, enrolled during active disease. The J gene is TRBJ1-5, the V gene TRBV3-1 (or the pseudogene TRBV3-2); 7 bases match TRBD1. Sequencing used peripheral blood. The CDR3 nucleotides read TGTGCCAGCAGCCAAGCAGGGGGTCCTAATCAGCCCCAGCATTTT. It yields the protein CASSQAGGPNQPQHF.